This TCR beta chain was captured by sequencing in a study of lymphopenia after photon versus proton radiotherapy. Study-wide results and limits: Under photons, naive T cells and diversity fell while effector/memory populations rose. After lymphocyte nadir, photon-treated repertoires showed oligoclonal expansion, especially CD8+ Temra.

As concerns this clone: Antigen unknown.

V was pared by 5 bases and J by 1 base, with 9 bases between. Looked up from germline, CDR1 is MDHEN and CDR2 is SYDVKM. This CDR3 region has 14 residues. Generated by immunoSEQ multiplex PCR, the TCRdb table keeps only in-frame clones and is missing some. The sample contains over 25,000 clones, 75% to 90% of which appear only once. Sequencing was performed on peripheral blood, taken from a patient treated with photon-based radiotherapy. The chain employs TRBV28 and TRBJ2-1; no definite D call. This clonotype originated in a woman in her 50s with pancreatic cancer. The CDR3 reads CASSDRRSYNEQFF. CDR3 nucleotides: TGTGCCAGCAGTGACCGGAGATCCTACAATGAGCAGTTCTTC.